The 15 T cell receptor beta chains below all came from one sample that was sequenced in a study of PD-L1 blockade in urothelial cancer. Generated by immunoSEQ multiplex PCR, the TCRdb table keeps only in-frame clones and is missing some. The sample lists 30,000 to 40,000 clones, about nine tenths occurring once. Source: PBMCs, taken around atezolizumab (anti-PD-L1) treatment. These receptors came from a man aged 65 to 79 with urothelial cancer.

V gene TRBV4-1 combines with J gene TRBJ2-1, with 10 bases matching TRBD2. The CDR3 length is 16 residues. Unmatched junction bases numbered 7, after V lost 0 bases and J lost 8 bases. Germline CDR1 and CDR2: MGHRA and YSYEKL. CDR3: CASSQDRLAGVDEQFF. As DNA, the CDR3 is TGCGCCAGCAGCCAAGATAGGCTAGCGGGAGTCGATGAGCAGTTCTTC.

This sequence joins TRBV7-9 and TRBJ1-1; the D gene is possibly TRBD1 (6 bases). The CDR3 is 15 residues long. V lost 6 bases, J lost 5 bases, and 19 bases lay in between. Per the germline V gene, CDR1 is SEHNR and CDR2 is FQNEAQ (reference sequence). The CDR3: CASSSQGGGNTEAFF. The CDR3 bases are TGTGCCAGCAGTTCTCAGGGAGGGGGGAATACTGAAGCTTTCTTT.

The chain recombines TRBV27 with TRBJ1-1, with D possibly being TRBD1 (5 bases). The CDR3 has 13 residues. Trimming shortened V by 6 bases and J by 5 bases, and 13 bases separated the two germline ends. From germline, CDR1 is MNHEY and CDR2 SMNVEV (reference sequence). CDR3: CASRGLGGTEAFF. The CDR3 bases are TGTGCCAGCAGAGGGTTGGGGGGGACTGAAGCTTTCTTT.

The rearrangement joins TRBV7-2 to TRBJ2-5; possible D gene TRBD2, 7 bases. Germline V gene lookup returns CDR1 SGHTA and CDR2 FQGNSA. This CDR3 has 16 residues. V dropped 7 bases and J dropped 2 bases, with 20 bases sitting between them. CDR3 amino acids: CASTPPRTAGQETQYF. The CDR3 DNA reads TGTGCCAGCACCCCGCCCCGGACAGCGGGGCAAGAGACCCAGTACTTC.

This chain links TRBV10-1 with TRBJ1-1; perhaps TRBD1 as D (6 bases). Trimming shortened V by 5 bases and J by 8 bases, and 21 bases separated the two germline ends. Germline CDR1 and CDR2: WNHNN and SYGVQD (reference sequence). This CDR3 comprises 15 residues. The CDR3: CASSPSLKTGKEAFF. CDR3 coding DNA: TGCGCCAGCAGTCCCAGCCTTAAAACAGGGAAGGAAGCTTTCTTT.

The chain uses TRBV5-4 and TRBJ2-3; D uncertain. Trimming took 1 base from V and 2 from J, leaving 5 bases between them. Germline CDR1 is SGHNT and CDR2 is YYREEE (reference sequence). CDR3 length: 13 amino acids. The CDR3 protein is CASSLPHTDTQYF. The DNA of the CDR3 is TGTGCCAGCAGCTTGCCCCACACAGATACGCAGTATTTT. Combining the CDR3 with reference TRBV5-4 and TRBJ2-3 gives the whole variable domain ETGVTQSPTHLIKTRGQQVTLRCSSQSGHNTVSWYQQALGQGPQFIFQYYREEENGRGNFPPRFSGLQFPNYSSELNVNALELDDSALYLCASSLPHTDTQYFGPGTRLTVL.

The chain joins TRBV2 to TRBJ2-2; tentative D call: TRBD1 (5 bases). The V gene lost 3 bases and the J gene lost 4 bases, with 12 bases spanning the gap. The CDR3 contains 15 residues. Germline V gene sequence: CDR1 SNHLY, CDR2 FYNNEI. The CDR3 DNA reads TGTGCCAGCAGTGAGACTCAGGGAACCACCGGGGAGCTGTTTTTT. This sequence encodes CASSETQGTTGELFF. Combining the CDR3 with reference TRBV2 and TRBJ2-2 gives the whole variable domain EPEVTQTPSHQVTQMGQEVILRCVPISNHLYFYWYRQILGQKVEFLVSFYNNEISEKSEIFDDQFSVERPDGSNFTLKIRSTKLEDSAMYFCASSETQGTTGELFFGEGSRLTVL.

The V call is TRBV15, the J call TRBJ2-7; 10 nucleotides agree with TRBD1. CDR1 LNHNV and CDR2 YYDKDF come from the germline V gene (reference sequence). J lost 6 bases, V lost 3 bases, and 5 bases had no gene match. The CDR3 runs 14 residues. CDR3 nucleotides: TGTGCCACCAGCAGGGCCCGGACAGGGGGCGAGCAGTACTTC. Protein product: CATSRARTGGEQYF.

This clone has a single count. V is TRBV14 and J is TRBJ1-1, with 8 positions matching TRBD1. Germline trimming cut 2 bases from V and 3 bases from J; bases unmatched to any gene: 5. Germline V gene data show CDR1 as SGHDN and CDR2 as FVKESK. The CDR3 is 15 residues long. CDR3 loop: CASSQRTGYHTEAFF. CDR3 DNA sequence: TGTGCCAGCAGCCAAAGGACAGGGTACCACACTGAAGCTTTCTTT. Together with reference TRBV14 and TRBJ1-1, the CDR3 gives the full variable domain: EAGVTQFPSHSVIEKGQTVTLRCDPISGHDNLYWYRRVMGKEIKFLLHFVKESKQDESGMPNNRFLAERTGGTYSTLKVQPAELEDSGVYFCASSQRTGYHTEAFFGQGTRLTVV.

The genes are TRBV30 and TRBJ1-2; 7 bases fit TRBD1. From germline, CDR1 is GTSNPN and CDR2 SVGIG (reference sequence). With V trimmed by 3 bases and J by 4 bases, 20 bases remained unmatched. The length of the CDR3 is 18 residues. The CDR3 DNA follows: TGTGCCTGGAGCACAAAGACAGGGCGGGCACGCTTCGGCTATGGCTACACCTTC. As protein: CAWSTKTGRARFGYGYTF.

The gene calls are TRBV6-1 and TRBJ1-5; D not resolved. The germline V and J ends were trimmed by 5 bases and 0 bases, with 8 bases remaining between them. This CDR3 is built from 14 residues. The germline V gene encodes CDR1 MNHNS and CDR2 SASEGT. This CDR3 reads CASSPRVSNQPQHF. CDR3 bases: TGTGCCAGCAGTCCTCGGGTTAGCAATCAGCCCCAGCATTTT.

The CDR3 region has the DNA TGTGCCAGTAGCCCCGAGGGGACATATGGCTACACCTTC. Amino acids: CASSPEGTYGYTF. The chain has TRBV19 and TRBJ1-2; the D gene is possibly TRBD1 (6 bases). Trimming cost V 6 bases and J 5 bases, with 13 bases left between them. Looked up from germline, CDR1 is LNHDA and CDR2 is SQIVND (reference sequence). The CDR3 loop spans 13 amino acids.

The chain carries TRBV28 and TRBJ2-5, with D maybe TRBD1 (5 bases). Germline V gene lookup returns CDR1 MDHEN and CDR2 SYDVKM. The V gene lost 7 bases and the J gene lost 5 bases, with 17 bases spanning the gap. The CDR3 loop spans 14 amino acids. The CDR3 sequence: CASTGIGVRETQYF. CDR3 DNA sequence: TGTGCCAGCACTGGTATAGGGGTGAGGGAGACCCAGTACTTC.

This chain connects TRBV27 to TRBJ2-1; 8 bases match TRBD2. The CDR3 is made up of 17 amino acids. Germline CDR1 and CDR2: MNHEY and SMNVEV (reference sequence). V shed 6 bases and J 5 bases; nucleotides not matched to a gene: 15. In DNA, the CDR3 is TGTGCCAGCAGCCTCTACCCAGCGGGAGTATCCAACAATGAGCAGTTCTTC. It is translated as CASSLYPAGVSNNEQFF.

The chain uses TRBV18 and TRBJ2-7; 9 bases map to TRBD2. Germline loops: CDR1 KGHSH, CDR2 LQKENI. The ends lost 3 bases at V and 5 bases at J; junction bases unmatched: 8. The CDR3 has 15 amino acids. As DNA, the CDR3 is TGTGCCAGCTCACCGCCTAGCGGGGAGGACCACGAGCAGTACTTC. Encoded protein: CASSPPSGEDHEQYF. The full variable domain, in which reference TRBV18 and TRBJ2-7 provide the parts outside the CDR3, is NAGVMQNPRHLVRRRGQEARLRCSPMKGHSHVYWYRQLPEEGLKFMVYLQKENIIDESGMPKERFSAEFPKEGPSILRIQQVVRGDSAAYFCASSPPSGEDHEQYFGPGTRLTVT.